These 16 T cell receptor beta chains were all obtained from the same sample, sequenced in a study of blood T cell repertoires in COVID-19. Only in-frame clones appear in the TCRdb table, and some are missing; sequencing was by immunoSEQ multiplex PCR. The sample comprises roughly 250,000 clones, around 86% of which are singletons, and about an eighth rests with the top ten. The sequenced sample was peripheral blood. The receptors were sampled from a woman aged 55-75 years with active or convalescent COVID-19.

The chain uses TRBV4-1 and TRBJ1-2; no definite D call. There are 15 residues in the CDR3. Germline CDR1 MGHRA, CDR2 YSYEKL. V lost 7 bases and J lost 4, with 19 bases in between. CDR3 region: CASTLVSGRGYGYTF. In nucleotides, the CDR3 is TGCGCCAGCACCTTAGTGAGCGGGCGCGGCTATGGCTACACCTTC.

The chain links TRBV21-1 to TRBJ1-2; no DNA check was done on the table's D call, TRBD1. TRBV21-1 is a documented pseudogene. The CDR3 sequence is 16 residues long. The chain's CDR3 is CASSKGTGGREGGYTF. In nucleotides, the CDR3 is TGTGCCAGCAGCAAAGGAACAGGGGGAAGGGAAGGTGGCTACACCTTC.

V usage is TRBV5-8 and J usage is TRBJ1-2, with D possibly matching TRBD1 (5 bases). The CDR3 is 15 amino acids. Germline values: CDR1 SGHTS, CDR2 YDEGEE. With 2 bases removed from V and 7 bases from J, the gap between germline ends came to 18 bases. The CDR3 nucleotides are TGTGCCAGCAGCTTTAGGGGAGGACGTAGGGGTGGCTACACCTTC. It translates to CASSFRGGRRGGYTF.

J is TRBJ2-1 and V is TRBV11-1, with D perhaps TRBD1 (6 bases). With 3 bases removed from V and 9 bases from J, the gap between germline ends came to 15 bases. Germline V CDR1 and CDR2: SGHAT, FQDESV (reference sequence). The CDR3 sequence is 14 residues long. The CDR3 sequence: CASSFLVRGTEQFF. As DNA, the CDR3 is TGTGCCAGCAGCTTCCTAGTTAGGGGGACTGAGCAGTTCTTC.

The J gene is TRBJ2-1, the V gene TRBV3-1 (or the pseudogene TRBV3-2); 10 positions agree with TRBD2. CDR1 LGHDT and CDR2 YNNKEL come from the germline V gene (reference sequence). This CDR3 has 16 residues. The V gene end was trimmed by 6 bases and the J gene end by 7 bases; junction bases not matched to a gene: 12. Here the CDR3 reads CASSPPASGGGNEQFF. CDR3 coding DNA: TGTGCCAGCAGTCCCCCGGCTAGCGGGGGTGGGAATGAGCAGTTCTTC.

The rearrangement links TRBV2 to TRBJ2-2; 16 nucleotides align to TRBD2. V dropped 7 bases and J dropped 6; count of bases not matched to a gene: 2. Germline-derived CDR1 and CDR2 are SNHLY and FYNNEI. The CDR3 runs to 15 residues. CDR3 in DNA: TGTGCCAGCACCGGGACTAGCGGGGGGGCCGGGGAGCTGTTTTTT. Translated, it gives CASTGTSGGAGELFF.

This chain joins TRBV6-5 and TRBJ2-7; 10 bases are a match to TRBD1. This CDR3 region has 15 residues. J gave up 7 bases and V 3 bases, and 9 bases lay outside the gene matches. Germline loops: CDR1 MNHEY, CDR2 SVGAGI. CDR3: CASSYPGQGRGEQYF. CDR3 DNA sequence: TGTGCCAGCAGTTATCCGGGACAGGGGAGGGGAGAGCAGTACTTC.

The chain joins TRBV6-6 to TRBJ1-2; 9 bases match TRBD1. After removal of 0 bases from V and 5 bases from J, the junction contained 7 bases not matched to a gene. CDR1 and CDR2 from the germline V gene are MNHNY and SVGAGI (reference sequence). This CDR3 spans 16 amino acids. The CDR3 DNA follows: TGTGCCAGCAGTTACTCCTCTTCTGGACAGGGGTATGGCTACACCTTC. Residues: CASSYSSSGQGYGYTF.

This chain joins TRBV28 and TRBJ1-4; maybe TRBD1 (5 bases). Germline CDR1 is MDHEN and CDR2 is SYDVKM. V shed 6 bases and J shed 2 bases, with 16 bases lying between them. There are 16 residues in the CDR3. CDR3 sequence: CASRTGGLGTNEKLFF. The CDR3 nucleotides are TGTGCCAGCAGGACCGGGGGACTGGGGACTAATGAAAAACTGTTTTTT.

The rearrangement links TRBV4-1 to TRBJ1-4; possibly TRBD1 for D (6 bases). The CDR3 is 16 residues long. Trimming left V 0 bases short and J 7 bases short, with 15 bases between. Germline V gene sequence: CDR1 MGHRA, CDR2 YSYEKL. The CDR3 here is CASSQDGGGFGEKLFF. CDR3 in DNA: TGCGCCAGCAGCCAAGATGGGGGGGGCTTCGGTGAAAAACTGTTTTTT.

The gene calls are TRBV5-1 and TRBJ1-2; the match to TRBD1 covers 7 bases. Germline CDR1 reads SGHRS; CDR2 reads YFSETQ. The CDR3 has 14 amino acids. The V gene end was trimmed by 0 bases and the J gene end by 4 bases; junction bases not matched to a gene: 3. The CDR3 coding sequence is TGCGCCAGCAGCTTGGACAGGGGAGGCTATGGCTACACCTTC. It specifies CASSLDRGGYGYTF. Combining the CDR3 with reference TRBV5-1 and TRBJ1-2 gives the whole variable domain KAGVTQTPRYLIKTRGQQVTLSCSPISGHRSVSWYQQTPGQGLQFLFEYFSETQRNKGNFPGRFSGRQFSNSRSEMNVSTLELGDSALYLCASSLDRGGYGYTFGSGTRLTVV.

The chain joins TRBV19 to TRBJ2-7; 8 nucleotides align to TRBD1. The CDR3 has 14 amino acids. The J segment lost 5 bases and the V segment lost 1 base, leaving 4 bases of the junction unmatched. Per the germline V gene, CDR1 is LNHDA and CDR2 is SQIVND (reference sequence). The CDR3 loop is CASSIGGQVNEQYF. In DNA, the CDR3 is TGTGCCAGTAGTATAGGGGGACAGGTCAACGAGCAGTACTTC.

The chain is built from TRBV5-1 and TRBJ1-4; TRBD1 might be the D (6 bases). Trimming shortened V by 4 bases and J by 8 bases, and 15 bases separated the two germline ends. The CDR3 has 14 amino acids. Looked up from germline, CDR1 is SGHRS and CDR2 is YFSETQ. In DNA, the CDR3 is TGCGCCAGCAGCCGTCTGGAGACAGGAGAAAAACTGTTTTTT. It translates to CASSRLETGEKLFF.

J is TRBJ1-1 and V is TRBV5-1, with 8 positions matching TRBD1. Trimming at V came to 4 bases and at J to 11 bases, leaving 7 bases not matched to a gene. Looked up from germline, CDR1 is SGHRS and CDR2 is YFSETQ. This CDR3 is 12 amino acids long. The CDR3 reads CASSLGQDVAFF. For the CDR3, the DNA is TGCGCCAGCAGCCTGGGACAGGATGTTGCTTTCTTT.

CDR3 amino acids: CASSDPGQGGYLAKNIQYF. CDR3 bases: TGCGCCAGCAGTGACCCGGGACAGGGGGGTTATCTGGCCAAAAACATTCAGTACTTC. V gene TRBV10-2 combines with J gene TRBJ2-4, with TRBD1 matching 11 bases. With 3 bases clipped from V and 1 base from J, the junction kept 11 bases outside the gene matches. The CDR3 extends over 19 amino acids. Germline-derived CDR1 and CDR2 are WSHSY and SAAADI.

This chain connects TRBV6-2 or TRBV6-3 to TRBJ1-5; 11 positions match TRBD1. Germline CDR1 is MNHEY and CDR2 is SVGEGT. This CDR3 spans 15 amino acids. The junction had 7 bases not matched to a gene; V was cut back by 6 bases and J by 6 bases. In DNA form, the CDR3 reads TGTGCCAGCAGCAGGGGGGGACAGGGGGTTCAGCCCCAGCATTTT. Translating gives CASSRGGQGVQPQHF.